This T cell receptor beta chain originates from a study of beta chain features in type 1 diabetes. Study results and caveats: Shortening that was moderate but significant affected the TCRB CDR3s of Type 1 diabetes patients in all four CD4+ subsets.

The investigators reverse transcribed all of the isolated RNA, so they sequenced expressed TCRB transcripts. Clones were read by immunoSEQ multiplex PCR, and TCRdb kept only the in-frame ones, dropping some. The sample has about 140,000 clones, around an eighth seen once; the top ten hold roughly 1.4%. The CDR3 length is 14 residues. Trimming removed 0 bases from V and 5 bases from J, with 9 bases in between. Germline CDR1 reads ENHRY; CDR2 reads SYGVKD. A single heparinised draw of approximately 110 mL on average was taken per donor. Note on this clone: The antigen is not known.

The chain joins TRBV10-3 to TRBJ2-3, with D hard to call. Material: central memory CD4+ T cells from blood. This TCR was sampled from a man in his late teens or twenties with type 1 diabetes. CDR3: CAISESGRRDTQYF. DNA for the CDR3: TGTGCCATCAGTGAGTCCGGAAGGAGAGATACGCAGTATTTT.